This T cell receptor beta chain was obtained from a study of molecular identifiers for immune sequencing clone quantification. Whole-study findings and limits: Sharing of a barcode by identical TCR molecules could cause highly expanded clone sizes to be underestimated. Under 1% of molecules in naive cells, but over 99% of effector molecules, belonged to clones above 20 RNA copies.

In this sample, this clonotype turned up many times. Its cognate antigen is unknown. Germline values: CDR1 MNHEY, CDR2 SVGEGT. V shed 2 bases, J shed 10 bases, and the junction held 6 bases outside the gene matches. The CDR3 is 13 residues long. Bulk TCR libraries were made with methods that had been previously described and with listed TCR primers. TCRdb called the PCR reads again in MiXCR, with one record for every CDR3 protein. The table records 400,000 to 600,000 distinct CDR3 sequences, 25% of them present only once. Sequencing was carried out using naive CD8+ T cells from blood, with Jurkat cell RNA spiked in. Indicated subset: FACS-sorted CD8+CD4-CCR7+CD45RA+ naive T cells. This TCR derives from a human donor in good health. Some libraries in this study had Jurkat cell RNA spiked in. The V and J genes are TRBV6-2 or TRBV6-3 and TRBJ2-3, with 7 bases identical to TRBD2. The CDR3 DNA follows: TGTGCCAGCAGTTACGGGACTAACTATGCGCAGTATTTT. This translates into CASSYGTNYAQYF.